This TCR beta chain was recorded in a study of OX40 agonist ivuxolimab in advanced cancers. Across the study: The dose of intravenous ivuxolimab that patients received every 2 weeks ranged from 0.01 to 10 mg/kg. Study-wide results and limits: There were also nonresponders showing low normalized T-cell clonal expansion. On average, a greater number of expanded clones characterised CD8+ T cells relative to CD4+.

CDR3 length: 13 amino acids. CDR1 GTSNPN and CDR2 SVGIG come from the germline V gene (reference sequence). V lost 3 bases and J 10 bases, leaving 15 bases between the germline ends. Only in-frame clones appear in the TCRdb table, and some are missing; sequencing was by immunoSEQ multiplex PCR. The data contain 55,000 to 70,000 clones, 84% of them singletons. For this clone: The antigen remains unidentified.

This receptor was obtained from an adult with an advanced solid tumor such as melanoma, head and neck, liver or kidney cancer. The chain is built from TRBV30 and TRBJ1-4; D perhaps matches TRBD1 (5 bases). The sequenced sample was CD4+ or CD8+ T cells sorted from blood, obtained in a trial of the OX40 agonist ivuxolimab. CDR3 nucleotides: TGTGCCTGGAGCAGGGACCCCTTCGCAAAACTGTTTTTT. Its protein product is CAWSRDPFAKLFF.